The next 13 T cell receptor beta chains were all read from a single sample in a study of shared clonotypes between healthy human individuals. Positively selected for CCR7, the CD45RO-negative cells used as naive CD8 cells excluded terminally differentiated effector memory CD45RA+ cells. The repertoire was sequenced with immunoSEQ multiplex PCR; TCRdb's copy has only in-frame clones and lacks some. The data show hundreds of thousands of clones, with 80% to 95% seen just once and 24% held by the top ten. The source material was naive CD8+ T cells sorted from blood. The receptors stem from a man under 40 in good health.

CDR3: CASSETVFWTGELFF. The CDR3 nucleotides are TGTGCCAGCAGCGAAACCGTTTTTTGGACCGGGGAGCTGTTTTTT. This sequence joins TRBV9 and TRBJ2-2; D gene ambiguous. V was trimmed by 3 bases and J by 5 bases, leaving 14 bases between them. Germline assignment: CDR1 SGDLS and CDR2 YYNGEE. The CDR3 is made up of 15 amino acids. The complete variable domain, with remaining parts taken from reference TRBV9 and TRBJ2-2, reads DSGVTQTPKHLITATGQRVTLRCSPRSGDLSVYWYQQSLDQGLQFLIQYYNGEERAKGNILERFSAQQFPDLHSELNLSSLELGDSALYFCASSETVFWTGELFFGEGSRLTVL.

As for this clone: The same CDR3 is also encoded by other DNA sequences in this sample. The chain recombines TRBV5-1 with TRBJ2-7; D possibly corresponds to TRBD1 (6 bases). V dropped 1 base and J dropped 5 bases, with 10 bases sitting between them. The CDR3 consists of 13 residues. Germline loops: CDR1 SGHRS, CDR2 YFSETQ. In DNA form, the CDR3 reads TGCGCCAGCAGCTTGACAGGGAGCCACGAGCAGTACTTC. Amino acids: CASSLTGSHEQYF.

The J gene is TRBJ1-2, the V gene TRBV21-1. TRBV21-1 is deemed a pseudogene. The CDR3 is 13 residues long. CDR3: CASSKAGAGGYTF. CDR3 sequence (DNA): TGTGCCAGCAGCAAAGCGGGGGCGGGAGGCTACACCTTC.

V usage is TRBV11-2 and J usage is TRBJ2-2; TRBD2 aligns across 13 bases. Germline V gene lookup returns CDR1 SGHAT and CDR2 FQNNGV. The V segment lost 2 bases and the J segment 6 bases; nucleotides outside the gene matches: 12. The CDR3 runs to 19 residues. CDR3 coding DNA: TGTGCCAGCAGCTTACCCGGACTAGCGGGAGAGTTGAAGGCCGGGGAGCTGTTTTTT. This encodes CASSLPGLAGELKAGELFF. Full variable domain (remainder filled in from reference TRBV11-2 and TRBJ2-2): EAGVAQSPRYKIIEKRQSVAFWCNPISGHATLYWYQQILGQGPKLLIQFQNNGVVDDSQLPKDRFSAERLKGVDSTLKIQPAKLEDSAVYLCASSLPGLAGELKAGELFFGEGSRLTVL.

There are a few counts of this clone. J is TRBJ1-2 and V is TRBV2; no reliable D call. CDR3 size: 16 residues. V lost 1 base to trimming and J lost 4 bases, with 16 bases between them. The germline gives CDR1 SNHLY, CDR2 FYNNEI. CDR3 sequence: CASSEGVGSLIYGYTF. The CDR3, as DNA: TGTGCCAGCAGTGAAGGTGTCGGCAGCCTAATCTATGGCTACACCTTC.

The V call is TRBV14, the J call TRBJ1-1; D is unclear. Germline-derived CDR1 and CDR2 are SGHDN and FVKESK. CDR3 length equals 14 residues. The V end lost 1 base, the J end lost 1 base, and 7 bases lay between the germline ends. The CDR3 nucleotides are TGTGCCAGCAGCCAAGGTTTGCCGAACACTGAAGCTTTCTTT. Protein product: CASSQGLPNTEAFF.

V gene TRBV4-1 combines with J gene TRBJ2-4; tentative D call: TRBD2 (7 bases). Germline lookup yields CDR1 MGHRA and CDR2 YSYEKL. V lost 0 bases, J lost 0 bases, and 15 bases lay in between. This CDR3 is built from 18 residues. CDR3 in amino acids: CASSQDRAGAIAKNIQYF. CDR3 nucleotides: TGCGCCAGCAGCCAAGATCGGGCGGGGGCTATAGCCAAAAACATTCAGTACTTC.

J is TRBJ2-3 and V is TRBV4-1; D unclear. V lost 1 base and J 1 base, leaving 3 bases between the germline ends. The CDR3 consists of 13 residues. Germline V gives CDR1 MGHRA, CDR2 YSYEKL. The CDR3 loop reads CASSQGRTDTQYF. Written as DNA, the CDR3 is TGCGCCAGCAGCCAAGGACGCACAGATACGCAGTATTTT.

The chain recombines TRBV7-2 with TRBJ2-1; 8 nucleotides match TRBD2. In germline, CDR1 is SGHTA, CDR2 FQGNSA. V lost 2 bases and J lost 7; bases outside the gene matches: 10. The CDR3 consists of 16 residues. The CDR3 spells CASSLYSGSSRNEQFF. The CDR3 region has the DNA TGTGCCAGCAGCTTATACAGCGGGAGTTCGCGGAATGAGCAGTTCTTC.

V is TRBV19 and J is TRBJ2-1; 8 bases are a match to TRBD2. The CDR3 contains 16 residues. CDR1 LNHDA and CDR2 SQIVND come from the germline V gene (reference sequence). V dropped 3 bases and J dropped 3; count of bases not matched to a gene: 7. The CDR3 is CASSMDTGTSYNEQFF. CDR3 nucleotides: TGTGCCAGTAGTATGGACACCGGGACTAGCTACAATGAGCAGTTCTTC.

The rearrangement links TRBV7-7 to TRBJ2-7, with TRBD1 matching 8 bases. The trim removed 2 bases at V and 4 bases at J, leaving 4 bases unmatched. The CDR3 is 14 amino acids. Germline V gene lookup returns CDR1 SSHAT and CDR2 FNYEAQ (reference sequence). This CDR3 is CASSLWTGNYEQYF. Written as DNA, the CDR3 is TGTGCCAGCAGCTTATGGACAGGGAATTACGAGCAGTACTTC.

The V gene is TRBV15, the J gene TRBJ2-3; D possibly corresponds to TRBD1 (6 bases). V lost 3 bases, J lost 10 bases, and 8 bases lay in between. Germline-derived CDR1 and CDR2 are LNHNV and YYDKDF (reference sequence). The CDR3 sequence is 11 residues long. The CDR3 reads CATSRTGPQYF. The DNA of the CDR3 is TGTGCCACCAGCAGGACAGGCCCGCAGTATTTT.

V is TRBV9 and J is TRBJ2-5; possibly TRBD1 for D (6 bases). This CDR3 is 16 amino acids long. Germline V CDR1 and CDR2: SGDLS, YYNGEE. V was trimmed by 0 bases and J by 3 bases, leaving 15 bases between them. CDR3 protein: CASSVAGTGQKETQYF. The CDR3 region has the DNA TGTGCCAGCAGCGTAGCTGGAACGGGACAAAAAGAGACCCAGTACTTC.